The rows below give T cell receptor beta chains drawn from one sample of a study of blood T cell repertoires in COVID-19. TCRdb keeps only in-frame clones here, not all; method: immunoSEQ multiplex PCR. The table shows some 130,000 clones, with around three quarters occurring only once. Specimen: peripheral blood. The receptors derive from a woman older than 75 with acute or convalescent COVID-19. The conserved cysteine and the conserved F or W are not part of the CDR3 here.

TRBJ2-5,TRBV7-2,ASSSRGGGEETQY
TRBJ2-1,TRBV11-2,ASSLVLAVSYNEQF
TRBJ1-1,TRBV19,ASSPIGQLNTEAF
TRBJ1-4,TRBV7-9,ASSPQVPHEKLF
TRBJ2-1,TRBV7-2,ASSLLGLSSYNEQF
TRBJ1-4,TRBV3-1/TRBV3-2,ASSQEVGAKLF
TRBJ1-2,TRBV11-1,ASSPTGVGGYT
TRBJ1-2,TRBV9,ASSAETGWYGYT
TRBJ1-4,TRBV2,ASRTGGGYEKLF
TRBJ1-2,TRBV7-2,ASSLGADNYGYT
TRBJ1-2,TRBV7-8,ASSLQGLGNYGYT
TRBJ1-1,TRBV5-4,ASSMRTGQGGNRTEAF
TRBJ2-7,TRBV6-5,ASSYPPAGGGEQY
TRBJ1-4,TRBV5-6,ASSLTPRGEKLF
TRBJ1-1,TRBV6-2/TRBV6-3,ASSYKARVPEAF
TRBJ2-3,TRBV30,AWSPAAGGDTQY
TRBJ1-2,TRBV7-2,ASSLAQGTRGGYT
TRBJ1-5,TRBV19,ASSQINQPQH
TRBJ1-1,TRBV18,ASSPSDRENTEAF
TRBJ2-2,TRBV7-2,ASSSLAGGPDTGELF
TRBJ1-1,TRBV6-5,ASGLLSGNTEAF
TRBJ1-2,TRBV19,ASSAGENYGYT
TRBJ1-4,TRBV7-8,ASSPHRGPANEKLF
TRBJ2-1,TRBV2,ASGGLAGLSEQF
TRBJ1-3,TRBV21-1,ASSKAPRGTASGNTIY
TRBJ2-1,TRBV30,AWTPVGLAGAYNEQF
TRBJ2-1,TRBV4-2,ASSQDVARGQQF
TRBJ2-5,TRBV4-2,ASSQAGTGNRETQY
TRBJ2-3,TRBV6-4,ASSLLAGGTDTQY
TRBJ1-2,TRBV7-9,ASSLDRIYGYT
TRBJ1-1,TRBV7-3,ASSLTAGGEAF
TRBJ1-3,TRBV19,ASSTGRQRSISGNTIY
TRBJ2-3,TRBV11-2,ASSLARGTDTQY
TRBJ1-2,TRBV2,ASSIFLAGLGSNGYT